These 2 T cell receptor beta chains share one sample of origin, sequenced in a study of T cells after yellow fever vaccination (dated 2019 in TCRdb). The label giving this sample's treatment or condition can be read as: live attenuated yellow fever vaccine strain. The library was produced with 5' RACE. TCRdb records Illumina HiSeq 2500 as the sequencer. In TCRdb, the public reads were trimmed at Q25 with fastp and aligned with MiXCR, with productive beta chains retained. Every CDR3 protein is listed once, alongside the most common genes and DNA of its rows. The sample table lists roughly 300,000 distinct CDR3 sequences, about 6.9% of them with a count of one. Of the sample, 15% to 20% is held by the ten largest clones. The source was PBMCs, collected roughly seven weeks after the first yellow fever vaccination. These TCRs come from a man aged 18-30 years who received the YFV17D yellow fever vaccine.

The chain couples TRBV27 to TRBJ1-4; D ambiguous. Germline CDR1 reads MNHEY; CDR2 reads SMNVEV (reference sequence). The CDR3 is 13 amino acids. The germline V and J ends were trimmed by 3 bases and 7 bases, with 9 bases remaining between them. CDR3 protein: CASSLAGVEKLFF. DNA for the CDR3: TGTGCCAGCAGTTTGGCCGGAGTTGAAAAACTGTTTTTT.

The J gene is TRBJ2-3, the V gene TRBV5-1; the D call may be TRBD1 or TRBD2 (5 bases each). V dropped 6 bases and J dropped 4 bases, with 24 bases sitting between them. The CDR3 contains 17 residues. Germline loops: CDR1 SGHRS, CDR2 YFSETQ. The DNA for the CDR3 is TGCGCCAGCATCAGAAGCCCCGGGGCAAGGGTCCCAGATACGCAGTATTTT. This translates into CASIRSPGARVPDTQYF.